Listed below are T cell receptor beta chains from one sample, sequenced in a study of cytomegalovirus exposure and HLA in healthy donors. Profiling relied on immunoSEQ multiplex PCR, and the TCRdb table lists in-frame clones only, not all of them. The sample lists 250,000 to 350,000 clones, 70% to 90% occurring once. The sequencing sample was made of PBMCs. Every receptor here comes from a man under 40 in good health and CMV-seronegative. Both conserved end residues are part of each CDR3. A D gene is named only where the DNA matches it firmly. Size values are once, few and many counts, or a class for expanded clones, and some rows have none.

v_call	clone_size	j_call	d_call	cdr3_aa	cdr3_nt
TRBV19	few	TRBJ2-3	TRBD1	CASSPSAAGGVDTQYF	TGTGCCAGTAGTCCCTCGGCGGCAGGGGGCGTAGATACGCAGTATTTT
TRBV18	.	TRBJ2-1	TRBD2	CASSLSGGGYNEQFF	TGTGCCAGCTCACTTAGCGGGGGGGGCTACAATGAGCAGTTCTTC
TRBV10-1	.	TRBJ1-1	TRBD1	CASLDREYTEAFF	TGCGCCAGCCTTGACAGGGAGTATACTGAAGCTTTCTTT
TRBV18	.	TRBJ1-5	.	CASSPGGQPQHF	TGTGCCAGCTCACCCGGGGGACAGCCCCAGCATTTT
TRBV11-2	.	TRBJ2-7	TRBD1	CASSLVSGQGHEQYF	TGTGCCAGCAGCTTAGTATCCGGACAGGGTCATGAGCAGTACTTC
TRBV6-1	.	TRBJ1-1	TRBD1	CASRDWDRVTEAFF	TGTGCCAGCAGGGACTGGGACAGGGTGACTGAAGCTTTCTTT
TRBV7-2	.	TRBJ1-2	.	CASSLDSVAIGVNYGYTF	TGTGCCAGCAGCTTAGATTCCGTTGCCATTGGAGTTAACTATGGCTACACCTTC
TRBV7-8	once	TRBJ1-2	TRBD1	CASSFGSGGGYGYTF	TGTGCCAGCAGCTTCGGATCAGGGGGTGGCTATGGCTACACCTTC
TRBV9	few	TRBJ1-2	TRBD1	CASSGGQSYGYTF	TGTGCCAGCAGCGGGGGACAGAGCTATGGCTACACCTTC
TRBV27	.	TRBJ1-2	TRBD1	CASSFGQGIYGYTF	TGTGCCAGCAGTTTTGGACAGGGGATCTATGGCTACACCTTC
TRBV6-6	.	TRBJ2-7	TRBD1	CASTATGSYEQYF	TGTGCCAGCACCGCGACAGGGTCCTACGAGCAGTACTTC
TRBV9	once	TRBJ2-1	.	CASRTQGYNEQFF	TGTGCCAGCCGAACACAGGGTTACAATGAGCAGTTCTTC
TRBV7-2	few	TRBJ1-1	.	CASSLLGAGGPTEAFF	TGTGCCAGCAGCTTACTTGGGGCGGGGGGGCCCACTGAAGCTTTCTTT
TRBV18	.	TRBJ2-1	TRBD1	CASSPRQGENEQFF	TGTGCCAGCTCACCGCGACAGGGGGAAAATGAGCAGTTCTTC
TRBV2	.	TRBJ2-5	.	CASAKQGQKETQYF	TGTGCCAGCGCTAAGCAGGGGCAAAAAGAGACCCAGTACTTC
TRBV6-1	.	TRBJ2-7	TRBD1	CASKGGQGSYEQYF	TGTGCCAGCAAAGGGGGACAGGGGTCCTACGAGCAGTACTTC
TRBV21-1	.	TRBJ2-4	.	CASAPREGQKNIQYF	TGTGCCAGCGCCCCAAGGGAAGGACAGAAAAACATTCAGTACTTC
TRBV11-2	once	TRBJ2-7	.	CASSLGTLTYEQYF	TGTGCCAGCAGCTTGGGGACTTTAACCTACGAGCAGTACTTC
TRBV5-6	.	TRBJ1-6	TRBD1	CASSLGQGYNSPLHF	TGTGCCAGCAGCTTGGGACAGGGGTATAATTCACCCCTCCACTTT
TRBV18	.	TRBJ2-7	TRBD2	CASSLTSGRSYEQYF	TGTGCCAGCTCACTTACTAGCGGGCGCTCCTACGAGCAGTACTTC
TRBV15	.	TRBJ2-7	.	CATSRGRDFYEQYF	TGTGCCACCAGCAGAGGCAGGGATTTCTACGAGCAGTACTTC
TRBV6-6	.	TRBJ1-6	.	CASSYYRGVSPLHF	TGTGCCAGCAGTTACTATAGGGGTGTTTCACCCCTCCACTTT
TRBV5-6	.	TRBJ2-5	.	CASSLEGGGETQYF	TGTGCCAGCAGCTTGGAGGGGGGAGGGGAGACCCAGTACTTC
TRBV5-1	.	TRBJ1-2	TRBD1	CASSLATGGFTNYGYTF	TGCGCCAGCAGCTTGGCGACAGGGGGCTTTACTAACTATGGCTACACCTTC
TRBV9	.	TRBJ2-3	TRBD2	CASSVVGLAGVLDTQYF	TGTGCCAGCAGCGTAGTGGGCCTAGCGGGGGTATTAGATACGCAGTATTTT
TRBV10-1	.	TRBJ2-3	.	CASSDEERTDTQYF	TGCGCCAGCAGTGACGAGGAACGCACAGATACGCAGTATTTT
TRBV2	.	TRBJ1-2	.	CASRRTHFNYGYTF	TGTGCCAGCAGAAGAACCCACTTTAACTATGGCTACACCTTC
TRBV7-9	.	TRBJ1-1	.	CASSLGPSGAEAFF	TGTGCCAGCAGCTTAGGGCCTAGTGGCGCTGAAGCTTTCTTT
TRBV19	once	TRBJ1-1	.	CASSPGPLNTEAFF	TGTGCCAGTAGTCCTGGGCCTTTGAACACTGAAGCTTTCTTT
TRBV5-3	.	TRBJ1-4	TRBD1	CARSFSRQGLFF	TGTGCCAGAAGCTTTAGCCGACAGGGACTGTTTTTT
TRBV7-9	few	TRBJ1-1	TRBD1	CASSLLGQGNTEAFF	TGTGCCAGCAGCCTCCTAGGACAGGGGAACACTGAAGCTTTCTTT
TRBV4-1	.	TRBJ1-5	.	CASSQAATRGRNQPQHF	TGCGCCAGCAGCCAAGCCGCAACGCGAGGTCGCAATCAGCCCCAGCATTTT
TRBV7-2	.	TRBJ2-3	TRBD2	CASSLASLAGGRTDTQYF	TGTGCCAGCAGCTTAGCCTCTCTAGCGGGGGGGCGCACAGATACGCAGTATTTT
TRBV7-8	.	TRBJ1-2	TRBD1	CASSLEGQSEYYGYTF	TGTGCCAGCAGCTTAGAGGGACAGTCAGAATACTATGGCTACACCTTC
TRBV11-2	.	TRBJ2-5	TRBD1	CASSAAGQEQETQYF	TGTGCCAGCAGCGCCGCCGGACAGGAACAAGAGACCCAGTACTTC
TRBV19	.	TRBJ1-4	TRBD1	CASSRDREKLFF	TGTGCCAGTAGCCGGGACAGGGAAAAACTGTTTTTT
TRBV6-6	.	TRBJ2-7	.	CASSYGGDSSYEQYF	TGTGCCAGCAGTTACGGCGGCGACAGCTCCTACGAGCAGTACTTC
TRBV7-9	.	TRBJ1-1	.	CASSSRFGTGTEAFF	TGTGCCAGCAGCTCCCGGTTCGGTACTGGCACTGAAGCTTTCTTT
TRBV9	.	TRBJ1-1	TRBD1	CASSVEGAAEAFF	TGTGCCAGCAGCGTAGAGGGGGCCGCTGAAGCTTTCTTT
TRBV15	.	TRBJ1-5	.	CATSRGEGEGNQPQHF	TGTGCCACCAGCAGAGGGGAAGGGGAGGGCAATCAGCCCCAGCATTTT